This T cell receptor beta chain was recovered during a study of blood T cells in healthy people across ages. Per germline, CDR1 ENHRY and CDR2 SYGVKD. The CDR3 spans 13 residues. V was shortened by 3 bases and J by 1 base, with 6 bases between the two germline ends. Sample-barcoded 5' priming and a J-beta primer mix drove a second PCR of about 6 to 12 cycles. TCRdb processed the 5' RACE reads anew with MiXCR; each CDR3 protein has one entry. The repertoire holds about 1.1 million distinct CDR3 sequences, under 40% seen once, with about an eighth in the top ten. Study findings and constraints: Strong correlation linked observed beta diversity and percent naive T cells.

Remarks on this clonotype: Antigen: not known.

The TCR sequence derives from a man in his late teens or twenties in good health. The sample comprised blood. The rearrangement links TRBV10-3 to TRBJ2-5; D unresolved. CDR3 sequence (DNA): TGTGCCATCAGTGAAACTATCCAAGAGACCCAGTACTTC. Translating it yields CAISETIQETQYF.